The rows below give T cell receptor beta chains drawn from one sample of a study of OX40 agonist ivuxolimab in advanced cancers. Only in-frame clones appear in the TCRdb table, and some are missing; sequencing was by immunoSEQ multiplex PCR. In the table there are about 80,000 clones, about 80% of which are singletons. The source was CD4+ or CD8+ T cells sorted from blood, collected in a trial of the OX40 agonist ivuxolimab. These receptor sequences come from an adult with an advanced solid tumor such as melanoma, head and neck, liver or kidney cancer. Both conserved end residues are part of each CDR3. Each record gives: CDR3 protein, CDR3 DNA, CDR3 length, clone size, J gene, D gene, V gene. A D gene is named only where the DNA matches it firmly. Size values are once, few and many counts, or a class for expanded clones, and some rows have none.

CASSFQGAYGYTF	TGTGCCAGCAGTTTCCAGGGGGCCTATGGCTACACCTTC	13	.	TRBJ1-2	TRBD1	TRBV27
CATSAAGLAGVSGTDTQYF	TGTGCCACCAGTGCCGCGGGACTAGCGGGAGTATCCGGCACAGATACGCAGTATTTT	19	.	TRBJ2-3	TRBD2	TRBV15
CASSPVTGQKYNEQFF	TGTGCCAGCAGCCCCGTAACGGGACAGAAGTACAATGAGCAGTTCTTC	16	.	TRBJ2-1	TRBD1	TRBV7-9
CASSLGLQGSSGELFF	TGTGCCAGCAGCTTAGGCCTACAGGGTAGTTCCGGGGAGCTGTTTTTT	16	once	TRBJ2-2	.	TRBV13
CAIRAGTSTYEQYF	TGTGCCATCAGGGCCGGGACTAGTACTTACGAGCAGTACTTC	14	.	TRBJ2-7	TRBD2	TRBV10-3
CASSATSGVAKNIQYF	TGTGCCAGCAGCGCCACTAGCGGAGTAGCCAAAAACATTCAGTACTTC	16	.	TRBJ2-4	TRBD2	TRBV11-2
CASGREISGNEQFF	TGTGCCAGCGGCCGGGAGATAAGTGGAAATGAGCAGTTCTTC	14	.	TRBJ2-1	.	TRBV2
CASSYSELEKETQYF	TGTGCCAGCAGTTACTCCGAACTAGAAAAAGAGACCCAGTACTTC	15	few	TRBJ2-5	.	TRBV6-5
CASSPELYGYTF	TGTGCCAGCAGCCCCGAGTTATATGGCTACACCTTC	12	.	TRBJ1-2	.	TRBV7-6
CASSLRLNGELFF	TGTGCCAGCAGTCTCCGATTAAACGGGGAGCTGTTTTTT	13	.	TRBJ2-2	.	TRBV6-5
CASSVGTISYNEQFF	TGTGCCAGCAGCGTCGGGACTATCTCCTACAATGAGCAGTTCTTC	15	.	TRBJ2-1	TRBD2	TRBV9
CSFYWGALNTGELFF	TGCAGCTTCTATTGGGGGGCACTAAACACCGGGGAGCTGTTTTTT	15	.	TRBJ2-2	.	TRBV29-1
CASSSGAQETQYF	TGTGCCAGCAGTTCAGGGGCCCAAGAGACCCAGTACTTC	13	.	TRBJ2-5	.	TRBV28
CASSQDQTGLGTGELFF	TGCGCCAGCAGCCAAGATCAAACGGGGCTAGGAACCGGGGAGCTGTTTTTT	17	.	TRBJ2-2	.	TRBV4-1
CASSQEAAGLGYGYTF	TGTGCCAGCAGCCAAGAGGCGGCGGGGCTCGGCTATGGCTACACCTTC	16	.	TRBJ1-2	.	TRBV4-2
CASRDPLGQGYEQYF	TGTGCCAGCAGAGATCCTTTGGGGCAGGGCTACGAGCAGTACTTC	15	.	TRBJ2-7	.	TRBV6-5
CASSQDYLLMGAEKETQYF	TGCGCCAGCAGCCAAGATTATCTCTTAATGGGAGCCGAAAAAGAGACCCAGTACTTC	19	.	TRBJ2-5	.	TRBV4-1
CASSFGQGTGNEQFF	TGCGCCAGCAGCTTCGGACAGGGGACCGGCAATGAGCAGTTCTTC	15	.	TRBJ2-1	TRBD1	TRBV5-1
CASSEGGDLWRSSYEQYF	TGTGCCAGCAGTGAAGGTGGTGACTTGTGGCGTTCGTCCTACGAGCAGTACTTC	18	.	TRBJ2-7	.	TRBV6-1
CAWSVPGSNYGYTF	TGTGCCTGGAGTGTTCCGGGTTCTAACTATGGCTACACCTTC	14	once	TRBJ1-2	.	TRBV30
CASSSGYLSSYNEQFF	TGCGCCAGCAGCTCTGGGTATCTGAGCTCCTACAATGAGCAGTTCTTC	16	.	TRBJ2-1	.	TRBV5-1
CASSFLGRISGANVLTF	TGTGCCAGCAGCTTCTTGGGACGTATCTCTGGGGCCAACGTCCTGACTTTC	17	.	TRBJ2-6	.	TRBV7-9
CASSLFDVGRGYTF	TGTGCCAGCAGCTTATTTGATGTGGGCCGGGGCTACACCTTC	14	.	TRBJ1-2	.	TRBV7-2
CASSQGTSGRWGYEQYF	TGCGCCAGCAGTCAAGGAACTAGCGGGAGGTGGGGCTACGAGCAGTACTTC	17	.	TRBJ2-7	TRBD2	TRBV23-1
CASSTFYNEQFF	TGTGCCAGTAGTACCTTTTACAATGAGCAGTTCTTC	12	.	TRBJ2-1	.	TRBV19
CASSLDLDNEQFF	TGTGCCAGCAGCTTAGATTTGGACAATGAGCAGTTCTTC	13	.	TRBJ2-1	.	TRBV7-9
CAGTERGPHNEQFF	TGTGCCGGCACTGAGCGGGGGCCTCACAATGAGCAGTTCTTC	14	.	TRBJ2-1	TRBD2	TRBV7-9
CASSQGGGNTIYF	TGTGCCAGCAGCCAAGGGGGAGGAAACACCATATATTTT	13	.	TRBJ1-3	.	TRBV4-2
CASSPQGVRTNEKLFF	TGTGCCAGCAGCCCACAGGGGGTGCGGACTAATGAAAAACTGTTTTTT	16	.	TRBJ1-4	TRBD1	TRBV7-2
CASSAYNQPQHF	TGTGCCAGCAGCGCCTACAATCAGCCCCAGCATTTT	12	.	TRBJ1-5	.	TRBV5-6
CATPIRENSPLHF	TGTGCCACCCCGATCCGGGAGAATTCACCCCTCCACTTT	13	.	TRBJ1-6	.	TRBV19
CASSPRGGNGSSGANVLTF	TGTGCCAGCAGCCCCAGGGGGGGGAACGGGAGCTCTGGGGCCAACGTCCTGACTTTC	19	.	TRBJ2-6	.	TRBV7-8
CASLGASWEEKLFF	TGTGCCAGTCTCGGGGCATCATGGGAGGAAAAACTGTTTTTT	14	.	TRBJ1-4	.	TRBV19
CASSPSGGTLYTDTQYF	TGCGCCAGCAGCCCTAGCGGGGGCACTTTATACACAGATACGCAGTATTTT	17	.	TRBJ2-3	TRBD2	TRBV4-1
CASSLDRGTEAFF	TGTGCCAGCAGTTTAGACAGGGGGACTGAAGCTTTCTTT	13	.	TRBJ1-1	TRBD1	TRBV28
CASRKPGGTDTQYF	TGTGCCAGCCGAAAACCTGGGGGCACAGATACGCAGTATTTT	14	.	TRBJ2-3	.	TRBV6-5
CAWSPGTPKGDQPQHF	TGTGCCTGGAGTCCCGGGACCCCTAAGGGAGATCAGCCCCAGCATTTT	16	.	TRBJ1-5	.	TRBV30
CASSPKAGGVTEAFF	TGCGCCAGCAGCCCCAAGGCGGGGGGTGTCACTGAAGCTTTCTTT	15	.	TRBJ1-1	.	TRBV5-1
CASSAGRGGYTDTQYF	TGTGCCAGCAGCGCCGGTAGGGGGGGATACACAGATACGCAGTATTTT	16	.	TRBJ2-3	.	TRBV9
CASSLRRGDIQYF	TGTGCCAGCAGCCTCCGCAGGGGCGACATTCAGTACTTC	13	.	TRBJ2-4	.	TRBV7-9
CASSLVGGTTDTQYF	TGTGCCAGCAGCTTGGTTGGGGGGACCACAGATACGCAGTATTTT	15	.	TRBJ2-3	.	TRBV5-5
CASSQVTGRALAKNIQYF	TGTGCCAGCAGCCAAGTTACGGGGAGGGCCTTAGCCAAAAACATTCAGTACTTC	18	.	TRBJ2-4	TRBD2	TRBV28
CASKQGSPYNEQFF	TGTGCCAGCAAGCAAGGGAGCCCTTACAATGAGCAGTTCTTC	14	.	TRBJ2-1	.	TRBV6-5
CATSTGDYTDTQYF	TGTGCCACTTCGACAGGGGATTACACAGATACGCAGTATTTT	14	.	TRBJ2-3	TRBD1	TRBV2
CASSEQPATNEKLFF	TGTGCCAGCAGCGAACAGCCCGCAACTAATGAAAAACTGTTTTTT	15	.	TRBJ1-4	.	TRBV9
CASSQADVRGAGGNTIYF	TGCGCCAGCAGCCAAGCGGACGTCCGGGGGGCCGGGGGAAACACCATATATTTT	18	.	TRBJ1-3	.	TRBV4-1
CASSTAGTSNYGYTF	TGTGCCAGCAGCACCGCAGGGACCTCTAACTATGGCTACACCTTC	15	.	TRBJ1-2	.	TRBV28
CATIRGRGDYGYTF	TGTGCCACGATCCGGGGGCGAGGTGACTATGGCTACACCTTC	14	.	TRBJ1-2	.	TRBV19
CASSVGRSLAPHSGANVLTF	TGTGCCAGTAGTGTGGGAAGGAGCCTGGCCCCACACTCTGGGGCCAACGTCCTGACTTTC	20	.	TRBJ2-6	.	TRBV19
CASSGDTIYF	TGTGCCAGCAGCGGGGACACCATATATTTT	10	few	TRBJ1-3	.	TRBV7-9
CASSYTWGNEQFF	TGTGCCAGTAGTTACACATGGGGGAATGAGCAGTTCTTC	13	.	TRBJ2-1	.	TRBV19
CAGGRRDSYGYTF	TGTGCCGGGGGGCGGCGGGACTCCTATGGCTACACCTTC	13	once	TRBJ1-2	.	TRBV19
CASSLGDYLYEQYF	TGTGCCAGCAGCTTAGGGGACTATCTCTACGAGCAGTACTTC	14	.	TRBJ2-7	TRBD2	TRBV7-9
CASSKDRVFEQFF	TGTGCCAGCAGCAAAGACAGGGTTTTTGAGCAGTTCTTC	13	.	TRBJ2-1	TRBD1	TRBV7-2
CASSLPDREIGLPQHF	TGTGCCAGCAGCTTACCCGACAGGGAGATTGGTCTGCCCCAGCATTTT	16	once	TRBJ1-5	TRBD1	TRBV7-8
CASSQDTGGSTDTQYF	TGTGCCAGCAGCCAAGATACCGGGGGGAGCACAGATACGCAGTATTTT	16	.	TRBJ2-3	TRBD2	TRBV4-2
CSVENSPNQPQHF	TGCAGCGTTGAAAACAGCCCCAATCAGCCCCAGCATTTT	13	few	TRBJ1-5	.	TRBV29-1
CASSQVGGGENEQFF	TGCGCCAGCAGCCAAGTTGGTGGAGGGGAGAATGAGCAGTTCTTC	15	.	TRBJ2-1	.	TRBV4-1
CASSADRGREINQPQHF	TGTGCCAGTAGTGCGGACAGGGGGCGCGAGATCAATCAGCCCCAGCATTTT	17	.	TRBJ1-5	TRBD1	TRBV19